This is a list of T cell receptor beta chains from one sample in a study of lymphopenia after photon versus proton radiotherapy. Here immunoSEQ multiplex PCR was the method, and the copy in TCRdb shows in-frame clones only, minus some. Altogether over 25,000 clones are present, roughly nine tenths being singletons, with the ten largest covering 6.8%. The material sequenced was peripheral blood, taken from a patient treated with photon-based radiotherapy. The receptors originated from a woman in her forties or fifties with pancreatic cancer. Each CDR3 is given with its conserved first and last residue. D genes are given only for firm matches. Clone size is not always given. Where it is, it says once, few, many or a class for expanded clones.

clone size	V gene	J gene	D gene	CDR3 protein	CDR3 DNA
NA	TRBV11-2	TRBJ2-1	NA	CASSSQGPINEQFF	TGTGCCAGCAGCTCCCAGGGTCCGATCAATGAGCAGTTCTTC
NA	TRBV28	TRBJ2-1	TRBD1	CASSLGDRGRNEQFF	TGTGCCAGCAGTTTAGGGGACAGGGGGAGGAATGAGCAGTTCTTC
NA	TRBV5-1	TRBJ1-2	NA	CASSLEDSLYGYTF	TGCGCCAGCAGCTTGGAGGACAGCCTCTATGGCTACACCTTC
NA	TRBV29-1	TRBJ1-1	TRBD1	CSGKQGSGNTEAFF	TGCAGCGGGAAACAGGGGTCGGGAAACACTGAAGCTTTCTTT
NA	TRBV4-1	TRBJ2-3	NA	CASSQDGARTQYF	TGCGCCAGCAGCCAAGATGGGGCTAGGACGCAGTATTTT
NA	TRBV2	TRBJ2-1	NA	CASRATGVGGNEQFF	TGTGCCAGCAGAGCCACAGGGGTGGGGGGCAATGAGCAGTTCTTC
once	TRBV5-5	TRBJ2-1	NA	CASSPEAGPYSNEQFF	TGTGCCAGCAGCCCTGAAGCCGGGCCTTACTCTAATGAGCAGTTCTTC
NA	TRBV5-1	TRBJ2-2	NA	CASSLEGLRGYTGELFF	TGCGCCAGCAGCTTGGAGGGTCTTAGAGGGTACACCGGGGAGCTGTTTTTT
NA	TRBV28	TRBJ2-7	NA	CASSRDGWDEQYF	TGTGCCAGCAGTCGAGACGGCTGGGACGAGCAGTACTTC
NA	TRBV5-1	TRBJ2-5	NA	CASSLGAVAGQETQYF	TGCGCCAGCAGCTTGGGGGCCGTGGCGGGACAAGAGACCCAGTACTTC
NA	TRBV28	TRBJ2-1	TRBD1	CASRGTGAEQFF	TGTGCCAGCAGGGGCACAGGGGCGGAGCAGTTCTTC
NA	TRBV14	TRBJ2-1	TRBD1	CASSPLWTGSADEQFF	TGTGCCAGCAGCCCCCTCTGGACAGGTAGCGCCGATGAGCAGTTCTTC
NA	TRBV28	TRBJ2-3	NA	CASSFGVGGTDTQYF	TGTGCCAGCAGTTTCGGGGTCGGGGGCACAGATACGCAGTATTTT
NA	TRBV18	TRBJ1-5	NA	CASSPQGALSSNQPQHF	TGTGCCAGCTCACCACAGGGAGCGCTTTCTAGCAATCAGCCCCAGCATTTT
NA	TRBV27	TRBJ2-3	NA	CASSDQDGGARDTQYF	TGTGCCAGCAGTGACCAGGACGGGGGAGCCCGGGATACGCAGTATTTT
NA	TRBV11-1	TRBJ2-7	TRBD2	CASSLTSGSYEQYF	TGTGCCAGCAGCTTGACTAGCGGGAGCTACGAGCAGTACTTC
NA	TRBV28	TRBJ1-3	NA	CASSLIGISGNTIYF	TGTGCCAGCAGTTTAATAGGGATCTCTGGAAACACCATATATTTT
NA	TRBV19	TRBJ2-1	TRBD1	CASSAQGYSYNEQFF	TGTGCCAGTAGTGCACAGGGGTACTCCTACAATGAGCAGTTCTTC
NA	TRBV6-5	TRBJ2-1	NA	CASSRAGFSYNEQFF	TGTGCCAGCAGCAGGGCGGGATTCTCCTACAATGAGCAGTTCTTC
NA	TRBV10-2	TRBJ1-5	NA	CASTPSGGNQPQHF	TGCGCCAGCACCCCTAGCGGAGGCAATCAGCCCCAGCATTTT
NA	TRBV2	TRBJ2-1	TRBD2	CASNPGTSGRGNEQFF	TGTGCCAGCAACCCCGGGACTAGCGGGAGGGGTAATGAGCAGTTCTTC
NA	TRBV20-1	TRBJ1-1	NA	CSASTNTEAFF	TGCAGTGCTAGTACGAACACTGAAGCTTTCTTT
NA	TRBV4-3	TRBJ1-2	NA	CASSQDNREYGYTF	TGCGCCAGCAGCCAAGACAACAGGGAGTATGGCTACACCTTC
NA	TRBV6-1	TRBJ2-1	TRBD1	CASSVGTANNEQFF	TGTGCCAGCAGTGTAGGGACAGCTAACAATGAGCAGTTCTTC
NA	TRBV6-5	TRBJ1-1	NA	CASNRAGSNTEAFF	TGTGCCAGCAATAGGGCTGGGTCGAACACTGAAGCTTTCTTT
NA	TRBV18	TRBJ2-2	NA	CASSPFPRNTGELFF	TGTGCCAGCTCACCATTTCCCCGGAACACCGGGGAGCTGTTTTTT
NA	TRBV18	TRBJ2-1	TRBD2	CASSPFPLTSGSTDEQFF	TGTGCCAGCTCACCATTCCCCTTGACTAGCGGGAGTACGGATGAGCAGTTCTTC
NA	TRBV6-5	TRBJ2-1	TRBD2	CASSYSSGRAREQFF	TGTGCCAGCAGTTACTCTAGCGGGAGGGCCCGGGAGCAGTTCTTC
NA	TRBV7-2	TRBJ2-1	NA	CASSYSDINEQFF	TGTGCCAGCAGCTATAGCGATATCAATGAGCAGTTCTTC
NA	TRBV4-1	TRBJ1-4	TRBD1	CASSQVVGQINEKLFF	TGCGCCAGCAGCCAAGTCGTGGGACAGATTAATGAAAAACTGTTTTTT
NA	TRBV9	TRBJ2-6	NA	CASSVGEGWSGANVLTF	TGTGCCAGCAGCGTAGGGGAAGGGTGGTCTGGGGCCAACGTCCTGACTTTC
NA	TRBV5-1	TRBJ2-7	TRBD2	CASSLGGTSYEQYF	TGCGCCAGCAGCTTGGGGGGGACTAGCTACGAGCAGTACTTC
few	TRBV10-2	TRBJ1-1	TRBD1	CASIGGQVEAFF	TGCGCCAGCATCGGCGGACAGGTTGAAGCTTTCTTT
NA	TRBV7-6	TRBJ2-1	NA	CASSLGTGAGPKYNEQFF	TGTGCCAGCAGCTTAGGAACGGGGGCGGGCCCAAAATACAATGAGCAGTTCTTC
NA	TRBV28	TRBJ2-7	NA	CASSSSGFTYEQYF	TGTGCCAGCAGTAGTTCCGGATTTACCTACGAGCAGTACTTC
NA	TRBV7-9	TRBJ2-7	NA	CASSLDDRVASGPSYEQYF	TGTGCCAGCAGCTTAGATGACAGGGTAGCTAGCGGGCCCTCCTACGAGCAGTACTTC
NA	TRBV7-9	TRBJ2-3	TRBD2	CASSLAGRASGYTDTQYF	TGTGCCAGCAGCTTAGCGGGTCGAGCTAGCGGGTACACAGATACGCAGTATTTT
NA	TRBV28	TRBJ1-2	TRBD1	CASASPTGGWDGYTF	TGTGCCAGCGCCTCCCCAACAGGGGGCTGGGATGGCTACACCTTC
NA	TRBV7-2	TRBJ1-2	NA	CASSETQGPGYGYTF	TGTGCCAGCAGCGAGACTCAGGGGCCGGGGTATGGCTACACCTTC
NA	TRBV6-6	TRBJ2-3	TRBD2	CASNLAGGPSDTQYF	TGTGCCAGCAACCTAGCGGGAGGGCCTTCAGATACGCAGTATTTT
NA	TRBV6-1	TRBJ2-1	TRBD2	CASSDGLAGPYLDEQFF	TGTGCCAGCAGTGATGGGCTAGCGGGACCCTACTTGGATGAGCAGTTCTTC
NA	TRBV9	TRBJ1-3	NA	CASSPGRADGNTIYF	TGTGCCAGCAGCCCGGGTCGAGCGGATGGAAACACCATATATTTT
NA	TRBV7-2	TRBJ1-4	NA	CASSQASQGRTKLFF	TGTGCCAGCAGCCAGGCCTCGCAGGGTAGAACCAAACTGTTTTTT
few	TRBV5-6	TRBJ2-7	TRBD1	CASSDGGTGRSYEQYF	TGTGCCAGCAGCGATGGCGGGACAGGCCGATCCTACGAGCAGTACTTC
NA	TRBV19	TRBJ1-1	TRBD1	CASSIYRGQAGEAFF	TGTGCCAGTAGTATTTACAGGGGGCAGGCTGGTGAAGCTTTCTTT
NA	TRBV11-2	TRBJ2-5	TRBD1	CASRPQGRETQYF	TGTGCCAGCAGACCACAGGGGCGGGAGACCCAGTACTTC
NA	TRBV5-1	TRBJ2-6	NA	CASSLESGGANVLTF	TGCGCCAGCAGCTTGGAGAGTGGAGGGGCCAACGTCCTGACTTTC
NA	TRBV5-5	TRBJ1-1	NA	CASSSTDTEAFF	TGTGCCAGCAGCTCGACTGACACTGAAGCTTTCTTT
NA	TRBV5-5	TRBJ1-2	NA	CASSLVGRGTNYGYTF	TGTGCCAGCAGCTTGGTTGGCCGCGGGACTAACTATGGCTACACCTTC
NA	TRBV5-1	TRBJ2-1	NA	CASSLKNEQFF	TGCGCCAGCAGCTTGAAGAATGAGCAGTTCTTC
NA	TRBV5-5	TRBJ2-2	NA	CASSLTIGELFF	TGTGCCAGCAGCTTGACTATCGGGGAGCTGTTTTTT
NA	TRBV9	TRBJ2-6	TRBD1	CASSIPRDRGPMSSGANVLTF	TGTGCCAGCAGCATCCCCCGGGACAGGGGGCCAATGTCCTCTGGGGCCAACGTCCTGACTTTC
once	TRBV6-6	TRBJ1-5	TRBD1	CASRAQGNQPQHF	TGTGCCAGCAGGGCACAGGGGAACCAGCCCCAGCATTTT
NA	TRBV4-3	TRBJ2-2	NA	CASSQLTFTGELFF	TGCGCCAGCAGCCAATTGACTTTCACCGGGGAGCTGTTTTTT
NA	TRBV5-1	TRBJ2-7	NA	CASSLGPGTNSYEQYF	TGCGCCAGCAGCTTGGGGCCTGGAACCAACTCCTACGAGCAGTACTTC
few	TRBV5-1	TRBJ1-2	TRBD1	CASSYDRGDGYTF	TGCGCCAGCAGCTATGACAGGGGAGATGGCTACACCTTC
NA	TRBV4-2	TRBJ1-2	NA	CASSQDGLNYGYTF	TGTGCCAGCAGCCAAGATGGGCTTAACTATGGCTACACCTTC
NA	TRBV7-2	TRBJ1-4	TRBD1	CASSRDRTNEKLFF	TGTGCCAGCAGCAGGGACAGAACTAATGAAAAACTGTTTTTT